The 26 T cell receptor beta chains listed next were all sequenced from one sample in a study of beta chain features in type 1 diabetes. Expressed TCRB transcripts were sequenced after all isolated RNA was converted to cDNA. Measured with immunoSEQ multiplex PCR; TCRdb has only the in-frame clones, and not every one. Of 250,000 to 350,000 clones listed, roughly 15% are singletons. The sample consisted of central memory CD4+ T cells from blood. The receptors were sampled from a man under 40 in good health.

The count of this clone is one. The rearrangement uses TRBV6-5 and TRBJ2-5; no reliable D call. The CDR3 length is 11 residues. The V end was cut by 2 bases, the J end by 9 bases, with 7 bases between. Germline V lookup: CDR1 MNHEY, CDR2 SVGAGI. CDR3 amino acids: CASSYDRSQYF. The DNA of the CDR3 is TGTGCCAGCAGTTACGACCGGTCCCAGTACTTC.

This clone was observed a handful of times. The chain joins TRBV19 to TRBJ2-1, with D unresolved. The V end was cut by 1 base, the J end by 8 bases, with 9 bases between. Germline CDR1 and CDR2: LNHDA and SQIVND (reference sequence). The CDR3 consists of 13 residues. CDR3 DNA sequence: TGTGCCAGTAGTATAGTATCAGGCGATGAGCAGTTCTTC. The encoded protein is CASSIVSGDEQFF.

This clone was observed a few times. The genes are TRBV6-5 and TRBJ1-4, with 7 nucleotides matching TRBD1. The trim removed 5 bases at V and 7 bases at J, leaving 4 bases unmatched. Germline V gene sequence: CDR1 MNHEY, CDR2 SVGAGI. The CDR3 length is 13 residues. The CDR3 sequence is CASSPQGGEKLFF. The CDR3 coding sequence is TGTGCCAGCAGTCCCCAGGGGGGTGAAAAACTGTTTTTT.

This clone has a handful of counts. The genes are TRBV19 and TRBJ2-5; no reliable D call. The CDR3 is 14 residues long. V was pared by 1 base and J by 3 bases, with 9 bases between. The germline V gene encodes CDR1 LNHDA and CDR2 SQIVND (reference sequence). CDR3: CASSIAGSKETQYF. The CDR3 nucleotides read TGTGCCAGTAGTATAGCTGGCAGTAAAGAGACCCAGTACTTC. Full variable domain (outside the CDR3, taken from reference TRBV19 and TRBJ2-5): DGGITQSPKYLFRKEGQNVTLSCEQNLNHDAMYWYRQDPGQGLRLIYYSQIVNDFQKGDIAEGYSVSREKKESFPLTVTSAQKNPTAFYLCASSIAGSKETQYFGPGTRLLVL.

This clone appeared a few times. V gene TRBV9 combines with J gene TRBJ1-6; a weak D match, TRBD1 (5 bases). CDR1 and CDR2 from the germline V gene are SGDLS and YYNGEE. The CDR3 loop spans 15 amino acids. The ends were cut back, 6 bases at V and 11 bases at J, with 21 bases in the middle. CDR3: CASTLGPGLTTPLHF. DNA of the CDR3: TGTGCCAGCACCCTGGGGCCAGGGCTCACTACACCCCTCCACTTT.

This clone was counted between two and nine times. The V call is TRBV7-2, the J call TRBJ2-5; 9 bases map to TRBD2. V lost 3 bases, J lost 1 base, and 0 bases stayed unmatched. CDR1 is SGHTA and CDR2 is FQGNSA in the germline V gene. This CDR3 comprises 14 residues. The CDR3 DNA follows: TGTGCCAGCAGCTTGACTAGCGGCCAAGAGACCCAGTACTTC. It yields the protein CASSLTSGQETQYF.

This clone was counted ten times or more. The V and J genes are TRBV14 and TRBJ2-1; 13 bases map to TRBD2. V gave up 1 base and J gave up 10 bases; unmatched junction bases: 4. Germline V CDR1 and CDR2: SGHDN, FVKESK. The CDR3 spans 15 residues. The CDR3 DNA reads as TGTGCCAGCAGCCAAGGACTAGCGGGAGGAGGGGAGCAGTTCTTC. The encoded protein is CASSQGLAGGGEQFF. Complete variable domain (other parts from reference TRBV14 and TRBJ2-1): EAGVTQFPSHSVIEKGQTVTLRCDPISGHDNLYWYRRVMGKEIKFLLHFVKESKQDESGMPNNRFLAERTGGTYSTLKVQPAELEDSGVYFCASSQGLAGGGEQFFGPGTRLTVL.

This clone appeared a few times. The J gene is TRBJ1-5, the V gene TRBV5-4, with a possible D match to TRBD1 (5 bases). V was trimmed by 0 bases and J by 1 base, leaving 11 bases between them. Per germline, CDR1 SGHNT and CDR2 YYREEE (reference sequence). This CDR3 is 16 amino acids long. The CDR3: CASSLDGGWSNQPQHF. The CDR3 DNA reads as TGTGCCAGCAGCTTGGATGGGGGTTGGAGCAATCAGCCCCAGCATTTT. The complete variable domain, with remaining parts taken from reference TRBV5-4 and TRBJ1-5, reads ETGVTQSPTHLIKTRGQQVTLRCSSQSGHNTVSWYQQALGQGPQFIFQYYREEENGRGNFPPRFSGLQFPNYSSELNVNALELDDSALYLCASSLDGGWSNQPQHFGDGTRLSIL.

In its sample, this clone was seen a few times. This rearrangement joins TRBV5-1 to TRBJ1-4; no definite D call. CDR3 length: 13 residues. Germline values: CDR1 SGHRS, CDR2 YFSETQ. V lost 7 bases and J lost 0, with 7 bases in between. CDR3 nucleotides: TGCGCCAGCGCGGCAGCAACTAATGAAAAACTGTTTTTT. It yields the protein CASAAATNEKLFF.

The chain is built from TRBV7-2 and TRBJ1-2, with D unclear. CDR1 is SGHTA and CDR2 is FQGNSA in the germline V gene. This CDR3 region has 12 residues. Trimming took off 1 base at V and 8 bases at J, with 8 bases between the two ends. CDR3 DNA sequence: TGTGCCAGCAGCTTAGAGATTGGAGGCTACACCTTC. Translating gives CASSLEIGGYTF.

This clone occurred many times. The V and J genes are TRBV27 and TRBJ2-5, with no clear D. This CDR3 spans 14 amino acids. The germline V gene encodes CDR1 MNHEY and CDR2 SMNVEV (reference sequence). V was pared by 4 bases and J by 6 bases, with 15 bases between. CDR3 amino acids: CASSSMGSQQTQYF. The CDR3 DNA follows: TGTGCCAGCAGTTCCATGGGCAGTCAGCAGACCCAGTACTTC.

The sample holds many counts of this clone. The genes are TRBV11-2 and TRBJ2-1; TRBD2 might be the D (6 bases). V was pared by 1 base and J by 7 bases, with 14 bases between. Germline V gives CDR1 SGHAT, CDR2 FQNNGV. The CDR3 sequence is 15 residues long. This chain's CDR3 is CASSLVAGSKNEQFF. In DNA form, the CDR3 reads TGTGCCAGCAGCTTAGTTGCGGGATCAAAAAATGAGCAGTTCTTC. Looking up the rest from reference TRBV11-2 and TRBJ2-1 gives the full variable domain: EAGVAQSPRYKIIEKRQSVAFWCNPISGHATLYWYQQILGQGPKLLIQFQNNGVVDDSQLPKDRFSAERLKGVDSTLKIQPAKLEDSAVYLCASSLVAGSKNEQFFGPGTRLTVL.

This clone has just a few counts. The genes are TRBV6-5 and TRBJ2-7; 7 bases fit TRBD2. CDR1 and CDR2 from the germline V gene are MNHEY and SVGAGI. This CDR3 is 16 amino acids long. With V trimmed by 0 bases and J by 2 bases, 7 bases remained unmatched. CDR3 loop: CASSYSASGPPYEQYV. The DNA of the CDR3 is TGTGCCAGCAGTTACTCGGCTAGCGGACCACCCTACGAGCAGTACGTC.

A few counts support this clone. The rearrangement joins TRBV18 to TRBJ1-1; D is perhaps TRBD1 (6 bases). In germline, CDR1 is KGHSH, CDR2 LQKENI. V lost 3 bases and J 6 bases, leaving 11 bases between the germline ends. The CDR3 sequence is 13 residues long. This CDR3 reads CASSPHRDAEAFF. CDR3 bases: TGTGCCAGCTCACCCCACAGGGACGCTGAAGCTTTCTTT.

The chain couples TRBV6-6 to TRBJ1-6, with D possibly being TRBD1 (5 bases). V gave up 6 bases and J gave up 7 bases, with 13 bases separating them. CDR1 is MNHNY, CDR2 SVGAGI, per germline (reference sequence). The CDR3 has 14 residues. The CDR3 is CASRADSGNSPLHF. DNA for the CDR3: TGTGCCAGCAGGGCCGACAGCGGGAATTCACCCCTCCACTTT.

The chain employs TRBV19 and TRBJ2-3; 15 bases map to TRBD2. Germline V gene lookup returns CDR1 LNHDA and CDR2 SQIVND (reference sequence). This CDR3 contains 16 residues. J was trimmed by 6 bases and V by 4 bases; bases with no gene match: 5. CDR3 DNA: TGTGCCAGTAGTAATATCGGACTAGCGGGAGGGGATACGCAGTATTTT. Residues: CASSNIGLAGGDTQYF. The full variable domain, with the rest looked up from reference TRBV19 and TRBJ2-3, is DGGITQSPKYLFRKEGQNVTLSCEQNLNHDAMYWYRQDPGQGLRLIYYSQIVNDFQKGDIAEGYSVSREKKESFPLTVTSAQKNPTAFYLCASSNIGLAGGDTQYFGPGTRLTVL.

This clone was recorded a few times. Other DNA sequences in this specimen translate into the identical CDR3. The rearrangement uses TRBV29-1 and TRBJ1-2; D uncertain. CDR3 length equals 12 residues. The V and J ends lost 4 bases and 5 bases respectively, with 11 bases between them. Germline CDR1 is SQVTM and CDR2 is ANQGSEA. The CDR3 DNA reads TGCAGCGTTGGTGGAGAGCTATATGGCTACACCTTC. Its translation is CSVGGELYGYTF.

This clone was seen only a few times. This chain joins TRBV28 and TRBJ1-2; no clear D gene. From germline, CDR1 is MDHEN and CDR2 SYDVKM. The CDR3 spans 13 residues. V was shortened by 3 bases and J by 8 bases, with 13 bases between the two germline ends. In nucleotides, the CDR3 is TGTGCCAGCAGTTTTACCCGTAGTCGAGGCTACACCTTC. It codes for CASSFTRSRGYTF.

This clone showed up just a few times. V and J are TRBV6-1 and TRBJ2-1, with D tentatively TRBD2 (5 bases). Germline assignment: CDR1 MNHNS and CDR2 SASEGT. This CDR3 is 13 amino acids long. V lost 8 bases and J lost 9, with 17 bases in between. The CDR3 DNA reads as TGTGCCAGCCTTTCTAGCACCTCCAGTGAGCAGTTCTTC. It codes for CASLSSTSSEQFF.

This clone was detected a few times. This rearrangement joins TRBV6-5 to TRBJ2-3; TRBD2 matches at 11 bases. Trimming took 5 bases from V and 2 from J; bases not matched to a gene: 3. From germline, CDR1 is MNHEY and CDR2 SVGAGI. The CDR3 is 15 residues long. The CDR3 region is CASSMTSGVTDTQYF. CDR3 sequence (DNA): TGTGCCAGCAGTATGACTAGCGGGGTCACAGATACGCAGTATTTT.

The CDR3 loop reads CASSLAGVGNQPQHF. The CDR3, as DNA: TGTGCCAGCAGCTTAGCTGGGGTAGGGAATCAGCCCCAGCATTTT. This chain joins TRBV7-8 and TRBJ1-5; no clear D. CDR3 size: 15 residues. V lost 0 bases and J 4 bases, leaving 10 bases between the germline ends. CDR1 is SGHVS, CDR2 FQNEAQ, per germline.

This clone was picked up a small number of times. The V gene is TRBV18, the J gene TRBJ1-2; the match to TRBD1 covers 8 bases. With V trimmed by 3 bases and J by 3 bases, 6 bases remained unmatched. The CDR3 covers 15 residues. The germline CDR1 and CDR2 sequences are KGHSH and LQKENI. The chain's CDR3 is CASSPGGQGDYGYTF. The CDR3 DNA sequence: TGTGCCAGCTCACCTGGCGGACAGGGAGACTATGGCTACACCTTC. Filled out from reference TRBV18 and TRBJ1-2, the complete variable domain reads NAGVMQNPRHLVRRRGQEARLRCSPMKGHSHVYWYRQLPEEGLKFMVYLQKENIIDESGMPKERFSAEFPKEGPSILRIQQVVRGDSAAYFCASSPGGQGDYGYTFGSGTRLTVV.

In its sample, this clone was seen a few times. The V gene is TRBV6-1, the J gene TRBJ1-5; TRBD1 agrees at 7 bases. The CDR3 is made up of 14 amino acids. Germline-derived CDR1 and CDR2 are MNHNS and SASEGT. V shed 6 bases and J 6 bases; nucleotides not matched to a gene: 8. CDR3 bases: TGTGCCAGCAGACAGACAGGGTCGGGTCAGCCCCAGCATTTT. This codes for CASRQTGSGQPQHF.

The CDR3 DNA follows: TGTGCCAGCAGCTTAGAGGGTGGAACGGACACCATATATTTT. Translating it yields CASSLEGGTDTIYF. The chain is built from TRBV7-9 and TRBJ1-3; no definite D call. The V gene's germline CDR1 is SEHNR and CDR2 FQNEAQ (reference sequence). The CDR3 spans 14 residues. V was cut by 1 base and J by 8 bases, with 12 bases left in between. The variable domain in full, with the rest retrieved from reference TRBV7-9 and TRBJ1-3, is DTGVSQNPRHKITKRGQNVTFRCDPISEHNRLYWYRQTLGQGPEFLTYFQNEAQLEKSRLLSDRFSAERPKGSFSTLEIQRTEQGDSAMYLCASSLEGGTDTIYFGEGSWLTVV.

This clone was counted at least ten times. The rearrangement uses TRBV27 and TRBJ2-4; D remains ambiguous. The CDR3 loop spans 16 amino acids. V lost 4 bases to trimming and J lost 1 base, with 14 bases between them. Germline assignment: CDR1 MNHEY and CDR2 SMNVEV (reference sequence). Here the CDR3 reads CASSSTEAGAKNIQYF. The CDR3 coding sequence is TGTGCCAGCAGTTCCACCGAAGCTGGGGCCAAAAACATTCAGTACTTC.

There are a few counts of this clone. The rearrangement links TRBV7-2 to TRBJ2-7; D tentatively fits TRBD1 or TRBD2 (5 bases each). The CDR3 runs 15 residues. V shed 2 bases and J shed 4 bases, with 15 bases lying between them. Germline assignment: CDR1 SGHTA and CDR2 FQGNSA. CDR3 in amino acids: CASSLQSGLNYEQYF. The DNA of the CDR3 is TGTGCCAGCAGCTTACAATCGGGGCTCAATTACGAGCAGTACTTC. The entire variable domain, with the rest obtained from reference TRBV7-2 and TRBJ2-7, is as follows: GAGVSQSPSNKVTEKGKDVELRCDPISGHTALYWYRQSLGQGLEFLIYFQGNSAPDKSGLPSDRFSAERTGGSVSTLTIQRTQQEDSAVYLCASSLQSGLNYEQYFGPGTRLTVT.